This entry is about one T cell receptor (beta chain). CDR3 size: 15 residues. The trim removed 6 bases at V and 3 bases at J, leaving 8 bases unmatched. Germline lookup yields CDR1 LNHNV and CDR2 YYDKDF (reference sequence). These data belong to a study of shared clonotypes between healthy human individuals. An assay was performed, and its level was deep. Measured with immunoSEQ multiplex PCR; TCRdb has only the in-frame clones, and not every one. The sample has around 1.9 million clones, roughly 95% seen once; the top ten hold about 1.7%. The naive CD8 population came from CD45RO-negative cells selected for CCR7, without terminally differentiated effector memory CD45RA+ cells.

Sequenced material: naive CD8+ T cells from PBMCs. This sequence was found in a man in his late teens or twenties in good health. Some clones in this sample may be carry-over from other donors' samples. V is TRBV15 and J is TRBJ1-5; 7 bases are a match to TRBD1. CDR3 sequence (DNA): TGTGCCACCAGTACAGACAGGGAAATCAATCAGCCCCAGCATTTT. As protein: CATSTDREINQPQHF.